Each of the 23 T cell receptor beta chains below was sequenced from the same sample in a study of cytomegalovirus exposure and HLA in healthy donors. Assay: immunoSEQ multiplex PCR; the TCRdb copy retains only in-frame clones and omits some. The table lists 80,000 to 100,000 clones, approximately 84% of them singletons. Sequencing was done on a sample of PBMCs. These receptors originate from a man younger than 35 in good health and CMV-seropositive.

This chain connects TRBV5-4 to TRBJ2-2; D unresolved. This CDR3 has 19 amino acids. The V gene's germline CDR1 is SGHNT and CDR2 YYREEE (reference sequence). Trimming shortened V by 4 bases and J by 7 bases, and 29 bases separated the two germline ends. The CDR3 region is CASSERGSGALYSGGELFF. CDR3 bases: TGTGCCAGCAGCGAACGAGGTTCGGGTGCTCTTTATTCGGGCGGGGAGCTGTTTTTT.

This clone occurred once. The chain is built from TRBV6-5 and TRBJ2-7; possible D gene TRBD1, 5 bases. The V gene lost 0 bases and the J gene lost 6 bases, with 18 bases spanning the gap. Germline V gene lookup returns CDR1 MNHEY and CDR2 SVGAGI. The CDR3 is made up of 16 amino acids. The CDR3 sequence: CASSYSSNLQGLEQYF. The CDR3 bases are TGTGCCAGCAGTTACTCGTCCAATTTGCAGGGTCTCGAGCAGTACTTC.

The CDR3 coding sequence is TGTGCCAGCAGCGTAGAGGCCAGGGGAGAATATGGCTACACCTTC. Amino acid sequence: CASSVEARGEYGYTF. The chain carries TRBV9 and TRBJ1-2; the D gene is possibly TRBD1 (6 bases). Trimming took 0 bases from V and 5 from J, leaving 14 bases between them. This CDR3 contains 15 residues. Germline V gene sequence: CDR1 SGDLS, CDR2 YYNGEE.

The chain carries TRBV19 and TRBJ2-3, with D maybe TRBD1 (5 bases). From germline, CDR1 is LNHDA and CDR2 SQIVND (reference sequence). The CDR3 consists of 15 residues. The germline V and J ends were trimmed by 4 bases and 4 bases, with 15 bases remaining between them. The CDR3 is CASSTRDSSADTQYF. The CDR3 DNA reads TGTGCCAGTAGTACCAGGGATTCCAGCGCAGATACGCAGTATTTT. Full variable domain (rest looked up from reference TRBV19 and TRBJ2-3): DGGITQSPKYLFRKEGQNVTLSCEQNLNHDAMYWYRQDPGQGLRLIYYSQIVNDFQKGDIAEGYSVSREKKESFPLTVTSAQKNPTAFYLCASSTRDSSADTQYFGPGTRLTVL.

The chain links TRBV5-1 to TRBJ2-3; TRBD2 aligns across 12 bases. Germline V lookup: CDR1 SGHRS, CDR2 YFSETQ. CDR3 length: 15 amino acids. V lost 2 bases and J lost 5; bases outside the gene matches: 3. CDR3 loop: CASSFGTSGQDTQYF. Written as DNA, the CDR3 is TGCGCCAGCAGCTTTGGGACTAGCGGGCAAGATACGCAGTATTTT. Filled out from reference TRBV5-1 and TRBJ2-3, the complete variable domain reads KAGVTQTPRYLIKTRGQQVTLSCSPISGHRSVSWYQQTPGQGLQFLFEYFSETQRNKGNFPGRFSGRQFSNSRSEMNVSTLELGDSALYLCASSFGTSGQDTQYFGPGTRLTVL.

The V gene is TRBV2, the J gene TRBJ2-7; 7 positions agree with TRBD2. The CDR3 is 12 amino acids. Germline V gene data show CDR1 as SNHLY and CDR2 as FYNNEI. V gave up 3 bases and J gave up 6 bases; unmatched junction bases: 2. The CDR3 region is CASSEGGSEQYF. The CDR3 DNA follows: TGTGCCAGCAGTGAGGGGGGGAGCGAGCAGTACTTC.

The chain employs TRBV29-1 and TRBJ2-3; 10 nucleotides line up with TRBD2. The germline V gene encodes CDR1 SQVTM and CDR2 ANQGSEA. V lost 3 bases and J lost 5; bases outside the gene matches: 11. The CDR3 is 16 amino acids. The CDR3 spells CSVEGSGTSVEDTQYF. The CDR3 coding sequence is TGCAGCGTTGAGGGGTCTGGGACTAGCGTAGAAGATACGCAGTATTTT.

The chain carries TRBV18 and TRBJ2-7; 9 nucleotides agree with TRBD2. V dropped 3 bases and J dropped 3; count of bases not matched to a gene: 3. Germline-derived CDR1 and CDR2 are KGHSH and LQKENI. The CDR3 runs 14 residues. The CDR3 nucleotides read TGTGCCAGCTCACCGGGACTAGCCGACTACGAGCAGTACTTC. Amino acids: CASSPGLADYEQYF.

The chain joins TRBV6-5 to TRBJ2-7; 11 positions agree with TRBD2. CDR1 and CDR2 from the germline V gene are MNHEY and SVGAGI. The trim removed 6 bases at V and 1 base at J, leaving 5 bases unmatched. The CDR3 is made up of 15 amino acids. The DNA of the CDR3 is TGTGCCAGCAGCACTAGCGGGAGATTTTCCTACGAGCAGTACTTC. Residues: CASSTSGRFSYEQYF.

The CDR3 sequence is CASRTGWGTDTQYF. CDR3 bases: TGTGCCAGCAGGACAGGGTGGGGGACAGATACGCAGTATTTT. The gene calls are TRBV6-1 and TRBJ2-3; 7 bases fit TRBD1. With V trimmed by 6 bases and J by 3 bases, 6 bases remained unmatched. Looked up from germline, CDR1 is MNHNS and CDR2 is SASEGT. This CDR3 region has 14 residues.

The rearrangement links TRBV5-1 to TRBJ2-2; the match to TRBD2 covers 13 bases. The CDR3 is made up of 18 amino acids. Germline values: CDR1 SGHRS, CDR2 YFSETQ. V lost 0 bases to trimming and J lost 4 bases; unmatched junction nucleotides: 6. The CDR3 is CASSLVGLAGDFTGELFF. CDR3 coding DNA: TGCGCCAGCAGCTTGGTTGGACTAGCGGGAGATTTCACCGGGGAGCTGTTTTTT. The variable domain in full, completed from reference TRBV5-1 and TRBJ2-2, reads KAGVTQTPRYLIKTRGQQVTLSCSPISGHRSVSWYQQTPGQGLQFLFEYFSETQRNKGNFPGRFSGRQFSNSRSEMNVSTLELGDSALYLCASSLVGLAGDFTGELFFGEGSRLTVL.

V and J are TRBV11-2 and TRBJ2-3; D may be TRBD2 (6 bases). The CDR3 sequence is 15 residues long. In germline, CDR1 is SGHAT, CDR2 FQNNGV. The ends were cut back, 4 bases at V and 5 bases at J, with 16 bases in the middle. The CDR3 protein is CASSSIDGSVDTQYF. The CDR3 DNA is TGTGCCAGCAGCTCAATCGACGGGAGTGTAGATACGCAGTATTTT.

The chain couples TRBV11-2 to TRBJ2-1, with 7 bases fitting TRBD2. J was trimmed by 2 bases and V by 5 bases; bases with no gene match: 3. The CDR3 is made up of 14 amino acids. Germline V gene data show CDR1 as SGHAT and CDR2 as FQNNGV. The CDR3 DNA is TGTGCCAGCAGCCTCGGACTAGCCTACAATGAGCAGTTCTTC. The encoded protein is CASSLGLAYNEQFF.

The chain employs TRBV6-4 and TRBJ2-7; a possible D gene is TRBD2 (5 bases). The CDR3 is made up of 13 amino acids. Germline V gene data show CDR1 as MRHNA and CDR2 as SNTAGT. With 3 bases removed from V and 6 bases from J, the gap between germline ends came to 12 bases. The CDR3: CASSDSTGIEQYF. The CDR3 bases are TGTGCCAGCAGTGATTCGACGGGAATCGAGCAGTACTTC.

J is TRBJ1-4 and V is TRBV5-1; D possibly corresponds to TRBD1 (5 bases). V lost 2 bases, J lost 5 bases, and 10 bases lay in between. From germline, CDR1 is SGHRS and CDR2 YFSETQ. This CDR3 region has 14 residues. The CDR3 nucleotides read TGCGCCAGCAGCTTCGACAGATACAATGAAAAACTGTTTTTT. Protein: CASSFDRYNEKLFF.

J is TRBJ1-4 and V is TRBV5-1; weak D call: TRBD1 (5 bases). The germline CDR1 and CDR2 sequences are SGHRS and YFSETQ. CDR3 size: 15 residues. V was cut by 4 bases and J by 3 bases, with 13 bases left in between. The CDR3 nucleotides are TGCGCCAGCAGCCCCAGGGCCGAGGCTAATGAAAAACTGTTTTTT. The encoded protein is CASSPRAEANEKLFF.

The chain links TRBV11-2 to TRBJ1-5; no clear D gene. CDR3 length: 13 residues. The germline V gene encodes CDR1 SGHAT and CDR2 FQNNGV. Deletions cut 5 bases from V and 4 bases from J, with 9 bases between. The CDR3 spells CASSKERNQPQHF. The CDR3 region has the DNA TGTGCCAGCAGCAAAGAGCGAAATCAGCCCCAGCATTTT. Full variable domain (outside the CDR3, taken from reference TRBV11-2 and TRBJ1-5): EAGVAQSPRYKIIEKRQSVAFWCNPISGHATLYWYQQILGQGPKLLIQFQNNGVVDDSQLPKDRFSAERLKGVDSTLKIQPAKLEDSAVYLCASSKERNQPQHFGDGTRLSIL.

This clone came up once. The chain carries TRBV11-3 and TRBJ2-1, with TRBD1 identical over 8 bases. The V segment lost 1 base and the J segment 5 bases; nucleotides outside the gene matches: 4. Per germline, CDR1 SGHNT and CDR2 YENEEA. This CDR3 is built from 15 residues. This CDR3 reads CASSLVETGDNEQFF. Here the CDR3 DNA reads TGTGCCAGCAGCTTAGTCGAGACAGGGGACAATGAGCAGTTCTTC. The whole variable domain, remainder taken from reference TRBV11-3 and TRBJ2-1, is EAGVVQSPRYKIIEKKQPVAFWCNPISGHNTLYWYLQNLGQGPELLIRYENEEAVDDSQLPKDRFSAERLKGVDSTLKIQPAELGDSAVYLCASSLVETGDNEQFFGPGTRLTVL.

The chain recombines TRBV6-1 with TRBJ2-7, with D possibly matching TRBD1 (6 bases). Trimming took off 4 bases at V and 3 bases at J, with 16 bases between the two ends. Germline V CDR1 and CDR2: MNHNS, SASEGT. The CDR3 runs to 15 residues. Written as DNA, the CDR3 is TGTGCCAGCAGTGGGCTAGGGACAAAAATCTACGAGCAGTACTTC. Residues: CASSGLGTKIYEQYF.

CDR3 bases: TGTGCCAGCAGCTTACCCGGGAGAGACGGAATGAACACTGAAGCTTTCTTT. Protein product: CASSLPGRDGMNTEAFF. The chain couples TRBV7-9 to TRBJ1-1; no definite D call. CDR3 length: 17 residues. Per germline, CDR1 SEHNR and CDR2 FQNEAQ (reference sequence). V shed 2 bases and J shed 0 bases, with 16 bases lying between them.

This chain's CDR3 is CASRTAPGQGIGGYTF. The CDR3, as DNA: TGTGCCAGCAGGACGGCCCCGGGACAGGGAATTGGCGGCTACACCTTC. The genes are TRBV21-1 and TRBJ1-2; the tabulated D call, TRBD1, remains unverified against the DNA. TRBV21-1 is a known pseudogene. This CDR3 comprises 16 residues.

The chain is built from TRBV5-4 and TRBJ2-7; 9 bases agree with TRBD1. In germline, CDR1 is SGHNT, CDR2 YYREEE (reference sequence). V lost 4 bases to trimming and J lost 2 bases; unmatched junction nucleotides: 7. The CDR3 has 15 residues. The CDR3 is CASSLDRGGTYEQYF. The CDR3 DNA reads as TGTGCCAGCAGCCTCGACAGGGGGGGGACCTACGAGCAGTACTTC.

The table lists this clone with a count of one. The J gene is TRBJ2-2, the V gene TRBV5-6; possibly TRBD2 for D (5 bases). The CDR3 contains 16 residues. V was clipped by 3 bases and J by 6 bases, with 18 bases between them. Germline V gene data show CDR1 as SGHDT and CDR2 as YYEEEE. The CDR3 region is CASSYWAGMGAGELFF. The CDR3 bases are TGTGCCAGCAGCTACTGGGCGGGTATGGGTGCCGGGGAGCTGTTTTTT.